This section outlines one T cell receptor (beta chain) sequence together with its context. The data originate from a study of cytomegalovirus exposure and HLA in healthy donors. This PCR relied on a set of 60 Vbeta primers and 13 Jbeta primers. Produced via immunoSEQ multiplex PCR; TCRdb's table is partial and in-frame only. Here the sample spans approximately 95,000 clones, 81% being singletons. The sequence was collected from a woman in her 70s in good health and CMV-seropositive. The source material was PBMCs.

CDR3 DNA sequence: TGTGCCAGCAGCTCCCAGGACTTCCAGCCTGAAGCTTTCTTT. Translating it yields CASSSQDFQPEAFF. The chain is built from TRBV5-4 and TRBJ1-1, with D uncertain. From germline, CDR1 is SGHNT and CDR2 YYREEE (reference sequence). This CDR3 spans 14 amino acids. The V gene lost 3 bases and the J gene lost 6 bases, with 15 bases spanning the gap.